This entry lists 29 T cell receptor beta chains sequenced from one sample in a study of CXCR3-negative and CXCR3-positive naive CD8 T cells. The libraries of TRB cDNA were prepared using 5' RACE with UMI labels. From the 5' RACE reads, TCRdb lists one entry per CDR3 protein and no DNA. Seen in this sample are roughly 70,000 distinct CDR3 sequences; the ten most common clones hold roughly 1.5%. Sample: naive CXCR3- CD8+ T cells from blood. Subset: CD45RO-CCR7+CD27+CD95- naive CD8+ T cells lacking CXCR3 (TNR3-). These TCRs come from a human donor in good health. Some clones in this sample may be carry-over from other donors' samples.

The V and J genes are TRBV5-1 and TRBJ1-2. Germline V gives CDR1 SGHRS, CDR2 YFSETQ. This CDR3 is 17 amino acids long. CDR3: CASAPGADGRAHYGYTF. The complete variable domain, with remaining parts taken from reference TRBV5-1 and TRBJ1-2, reads KAGVTQTPRYLIKTRGQQVTLSCSPISGHRSVSWYQQTPGQGLQFLFEYFSETQRNKGNFPGRFSGRQFSNSRSEMNVSTLELGDSALYLCASAPGADGRAHYGYTFGSGTRLTVV.

This chain connects TRBV10-3 to TRBJ2-7. The CDR3 totals 11 residues. Germline loops: CDR1 ENHRY, CDR2 SYGVKD. CDR3 region: CAISGTSEQYF.

The chain joins TRBV25-1 to TRBJ1-1. The germline CDR1 and CDR2 sequences are MGHDK and SYGVNS. This CDR3 contains 11 residues. CDR3 region: CASSDGTEAFF.

The V and J genes are TRBV12-3 or TRBV12-4 and TRBJ2-1. This CDR3 has 14 amino acids. CDR3 region: CASSYFNVGNEQFF.

This chain uses TRBV29-1 with TRBJ1-2; TCRdb's D call, TRBD1, is unchecked because there is no DNA. The CDR3 length is 15 residues. Germline assignment: CDR1 SQVTM and CDR2 ANQGSEA. The CDR3: CSVDDGGLANYGYTF.

The chain uses TRBV3-1 and TRBJ2-2; TCRdb returns TRBD1, unconfirmable since there is no DNA. Germline CDR1 LGHDT, CDR2 YNNKEL (reference sequence). This CDR3 has 15 residues. CDR3 amino acids: CASSKEDRFTGELFF.

The chain recombines TRBV4-1 with TRBJ2-1; without DNA, the TCRdb call of TRBD1 cannot be checked. This CDR3 has 15 amino acids. The germline V gene has CDR1 MGHRA and CDR2 YSYEKL. The CDR3 sequence: CASSVDLTGDNEQFF.

This sequence joins TRBV7-6 and TRBJ2-3; TCRdb calls TRBD2, which cannot be checked without DNA. Germline V lookup: CDR1 SGHVS, CDR2 FNYEAQ. CDR3 length equals 16 residues. CDR3 loop: CASSTGLAGNTDTQYF.

This chain uses TRBV28 with TRBJ1-5; the TCRdb D gene call, TRBD1, has no DNA to confirm it. The length of the CDR3 is 14 residues. Germline CDR1 is MDHEN and CDR2 is SYDVKM. The CDR3 sequence: CASSLWGRNQPQHF.

The chain employs TRBV23-1 and TRBJ2-3; as DNA is missing, the TRBD1 call by TCRdb cannot be tested. TRBV23-1 is noted as an ORF with a role that remains uncertain. The CDR3 is made up of 16 amino acids. The CDR3 sequence: CASSQPGPPSGDTQYF.

The chain links TRBV7-9 to TRBJ2-1; TCRdb proposes TRBD2, but this gene call is untestable without DNA. The CDR3 is made up of 14 amino acids. Per germline, CDR1 SEHNR and CDR2 FQNEAQ (reference sequence). This CDR3 reads CASSLSLPTGEQFF. The whole variable domain, remainder taken from reference TRBV7-9 and TRBJ2-1, is DTGVSQNPRHKITKRGQNVTFRCDPISEHNRLYWYRQTLGQGPEFLTYFQNEAQLEKSRLLSDRFSAERPKGSFSTLEIQRTEQGDSAMYLCASSLSLPTGEQFFGPGTRLTVL.

The V and J genes are TRBV7-6 and TRBJ1-2; TCRdb outputs TRBD1, but without DNA this stays unchecked. CDR1 is SGHVS and CDR2 is FNYEAQ in the germline V gene. The CDR3 has 15 amino acids. The CDR3: CASSLEGADFQGYTF.

CDR3 sequence: CASSLGSGGGETQYF. This sequence joins TRBV5-4 and TRBJ2-5; absent DNA, TCRdb's TRBD1 call cannot be checked. This CDR3 has 15 residues. CDR1 and CDR2 from the germline V gene are SGHNT and YYREEE (reference sequence).

The rearrangement joins TRBV29-1 to TRBJ1-1; as DNA is missing, the TRBD1 call by TCRdb cannot be tested. Germline values: CDR1 SQVTM, CDR2 ANQGSEA. This CDR3 has 16 residues. CDR3 sequence: CSVEDMALRGIIEAFF.

CDR3 protein: CSARDPPGSATDTQYF. The V and J genes are TRBV20-1 and TRBJ2-3; TCRdb reports TRBD1, a call that lacks DNA to check it against. The CDR3 totals 16 residues. The germline V gene encodes CDR1 DFQATT and CDR2 SNEGSKA (reference sequence).

This chain connects TRBV7-9 to TRBJ2-7; TCRdb's D gene call, TRBD2, goes unchecked for lack of DNA. The CDR3 is 14 amino acids. Germline CDR1 reads SEHNR; CDR2 reads FQNEAQ (reference sequence). The CDR3: CASSPPGLSYEQYF.

This chain's CDR3 is CASSERGGPDTQYF. V is TRBV6-4 and J is TRBJ2-3; TCRdb gives TRBD2 as the D gene, but with no DNA this cannot be confirmed. From germline, CDR1 is MRHNA and CDR2 SNTAGT. The CDR3 loop spans 14 amino acids.

V and J are TRBV4-1 and TRBJ2-1; with no DNA, the TCRdb D assignment of TRBD2 cannot be verified. The CDR3 runs to 15 residues. Germline values: CDR1 MGHRA, CDR2 YSYEKL. CDR3 protein: CASSLLSGAGDERFF.

The V call is TRBV7-9, the J call TRBJ2-5; the D gene TCRdb calls, TRBD1, cannot be checked with no DNA. Germline V gene sequence: CDR1 SEHNR, CDR2 FQNEAQ (reference sequence). There are 13 residues in the CDR3. The CDR3 sequence is CASSIRDLNSLYF. The full variable domain, in which reference TRBV7-9 and TRBJ2-5 provide the parts outside the CDR3, is DTGVSQNPRHKITKRGQNVTFRCDPISEHNRLYWYRQTLGQGPEFLTYFQNEAQLEKSRLLSDRFSAERPKGSFSTLEIQRTEQGDSAMYLCASSIRDLNSLYFGPGTRLLVL.

The chain has TRBV3-1 and TRBJ2-5; TCRdb designates TRBD2, a call that cannot be tested without DNA. The CDR3 spans 15 residues. The germline CDR1 and CDR2 sequences are LGHDT and YNNKEL (reference sequence). This CDR3 reads CASSQLAGAGETQYF.

This chain joins TRBV9 and TRBJ2-5; the D gene TCRdb calls, TRBD1, cannot be checked with no DNA. CDR3 size: 14 residues. Germline V gene sequence: CDR1 SGDLS, CDR2 YYNGEE. CDR3 sequence reads: CASSDGTVQETQYF.

The chain combines TRBV27 with TRBJ2-7; lacking DNA, the TRBD2 call made by TCRdb goes unchecked. CDR1 is MNHEY and CDR2 is SMNVEV in the germline V gene (reference sequence). The CDR3 has 13 residues. CDR3 region: CASHLQGSYEQYF.

V is TRBV20-1 and J is TRBJ2-1; TCRdb proposes TRBD2, but this gene call is untestable without DNA. CDR1 is DFQATT, CDR2 SNEGSKA, per germline (reference sequence). CDR3 length: 16 residues. CDR3 protein: CSAREISGSLGAEQFF.

The J gene is TRBJ1-1, the V gene TRBV30; the D gene TCRdb calls, TRBD1, cannot be checked with no DNA. CDR3 length: 18 amino acids. From germline, CDR1 is GTSNPN and CDR2 SVGIG (reference sequence). CDR3 protein: CAWTPRRGTARGDTEAFF.

The V and J genes are TRBV14 and TRBJ1-1; TCRdb calls TRBD1, which cannot be checked without DNA. This CDR3 contains 15 residues. Germline CDR1 and CDR2: SGHDN and FVKESK. The CDR3 protein is CASSQSAGGGTEAFF.

The J gene is TRBJ2-3, the V gene TRBV7-3; TCRdb gives TRBD1 as the D gene, but with no DNA this cannot be confirmed. Germline V gives CDR1 SGHTA, CDR2 FQGTGA. The CDR3 spans 15 residues. This CDR3 reads CASSLFGADTDTQYF.

This chain connects TRBV5-1 to TRBJ2-3. Germline V gives CDR1 SGHRS, CDR2 YFSETQ. The CDR3 is made up of 13 amino acids. The CDR3 sequence is CASSLDDSNTQYF.

The chain links TRBV28 to TRBJ1-5. Germline V gene lookup returns CDR1 MDHEN and CDR2 SYDVKM. The CDR3 runs to 14 residues. CDR3 region: CASSALRSNQPQHF.

This chain connects TRBV7-3 to TRBJ2-2; TCRdb selects TRBD2, and the lack of DNA leaves this call unchecked. Germline lookup yields CDR1 SGHTA and CDR2 FQGTGA. The CDR3 has 14 amino acids. Here the CDR3 reads CASSGGGMAGELFF.